The 20 T cell receptor beta chains given below trace back to one sample, sequenced in a study of blood T cell repertoires in COVID-19. Here immunoSEQ multiplex PCR was the method, and the copy in TCRdb shows in-frame clones only, minus some. In the table there are about 260,000 clones, roughly 90% of which are singletons. The sequencing sample was made of peripheral blood. These receptors all come from a man between 60 and 75 years old who had recovered from COVID-19.

J is TRBJ2-3 and V is TRBV19; 10 bases map to TRBD1. The junction had 9 bases not matched to a gene; V was cut back by 3 bases and J by 0 bases. This CDR3 comprises 18 residues. The germline V gene encodes CDR1 LNHDA and CDR2 SQIVND (reference sequence). The CDR3 protein is CASSMDRGIPSSTDTQYF. DNA of the CDR3: TGTGCCAGTAGTATGGACAGGGGGATCCCATCTAGCACAGATACGCAGTATTTT.

This sequence joins TRBV30 and TRBJ1-4, with 8 bases matching TRBD1. J gave up 8 bases and V 5 bases, and 1 base lay outside the gene matches. The CDR3 consists of 11 residues. Germline loops: CDR1 GTSNPN, CDR2 SVGIG (reference sequence). CDR3 residues: CAWGQGEKLFF. The CDR3 bases are TGTGCCTGGGGACAGGGCGAAAAACTGTTTTTT.

V usage is TRBV11-2 and J usage is TRBJ2-7; D remains ambiguous. Germline CDR1 is SGHAT and CDR2 is FQNNGV. Trimming took 0 bases from V and 0 from J, leaving 9 bases between them. This CDR3 is 15 amino acids long. As DNA, the CDR3 is TGTGCCAGCAGCTTAGACCCCGGTACCTCCTACGAGCAGTACTTC. Its protein is CASSLDPGTSYEQYF.

The J gene is TRBJ2-2, the V gene TRBV7-2, with 8 nucleotides matching TRBD1. V dropped 4 bases and J dropped 6; count of bases not matched to a gene: 1. The germline V gene encodes CDR1 SGHTA and CDR2 FQGNSA. The CDR3 has 13 residues. The CDR3 DNA sequence: TGTGCCAGCAGCTCGACAGGGGCCGGGGAGCTGTTTTTT. It codes for CASSSTGAGELFF.

This clone was counted a few times. The chain couples TRBV6-5 to TRBJ1-5, with 8 bases fitting TRBD1. CDR3 length equals 15 residues. J gave up 1 base and V 6 bases, and 5 bases lay outside the gene matches. Germline CDR1 is MNHEY and CDR2 is SVGAGI. In DNA form, the CDR3 reads TGTGCCAGCAGCCGGACAGGGTTAAGCAATCAGCCCCAGCATTTT. Its protein is CASSRTGLSNQPQHF.

V gene TRBV9 combines with J gene TRBJ2-3; maybe TRBD2 (5 bases). The CDR3 runs to 15 residues. CDR1 and CDR2 (germline): SGDLS, YYNGEE. V was pared by 0 bases and J by 2 bases, with 10 bases between. The CDR3 DNA is TGTGCCAGCAGCGTAGGGAGGTTATACACAGATACGCAGTATTTT. Amino acids: CASSVGRLYTDTQYF.

The J gene is TRBJ2-5, the V gene TRBV6-5, with 10 bases lining up with TRBD2. CDR1 and CDR2 from the germline V gene are MNHEY and SVGAGI. The length of the CDR3 is 14 residues. With 6 bases clipped from V and 9 bases from J, the junction kept 10 bases outside the gene matches. The CDR3 DNA is TGTGCCAGCAGACGGACTAGCGGCCAACCGGCCCAGTACTTC. Amino acids: CASRRTSGQPAQYF.

This chain links TRBV3-1 (or the pseudogene TRBV3-2) with TRBJ2-3; 9 bases line up with TRBD1. The CDR3 is 15 residues long. CDR1 is LGHDT, CDR2 YNNKEL, per germline (reference sequence). V lost 4 bases to trimming and J lost 4 bases; unmatched junction nucleotides: 6. The CDR3 DNA is TGTGCCAGCAGCCGACCGGGACAGGGCTCAGATACGCAGTATTTT. This codes for CASSRPGQGSDTQYF.

The rearrangement links TRBV3-1 (or the pseudogene TRBV3-2) to TRBJ1-3; D gene unclear. The CDR3 covers 15 residues. V lost 5 bases and J lost 4, with 15 bases in between. The germline CDR1 and CDR2 sequences are LGHDT and YNNKEL (reference sequence). CDR3 residues: CASSGRQANGNTIYF. CDR3 DNA sequence: TGTGCCAGCAGCGGTAGGCAGGCAAACGGAAACACCATATATTTT.

This clone was seen only a few times. The chain joins TRBV6-5 to TRBJ1-2, with D uncertain. V was trimmed by 0 bases and J by 1 base, leaving 12 bases between them. In germline, CDR1 is MNHEY, CDR2 SVGAGI. The CDR3 is 16 residues long. The CDR3 spells CASSYSSTVVNYGYTF. The DNA for the CDR3 is TGTGCCAGCAGTTACTCGAGTACAGTGGTTAACTATGGCTACACCTTC.

This clone has a handful of counts. The germline gene is not matched at one end of the junction; a read error may be the cause. This chain uses TRBV7-7 with TRBJ1-1; possibly TRBD1 for D (6 bases). The CDR3 consists of 15 residues. Per the germline V gene, CDR1 is SSHAT and CDR2 is FNYEAQ (reference sequence). CDR3 nucleotides: TGTGCTAGCAGCACATGGACAGAAAGGGACACTGAAGCTTTCTTT. This translates into CASSTWTERDTEAFF.

This clone occurred once. The V call is TRBV5-6, the J call TRBJ1-4, with TRBD1 matching over 9 bases. The CDR3 is 14 amino acids. Trimming at V came to 3 bases and at J to 10 bases, leaving 7 bases not matched to a gene. CDR1 is SGHDT and CDR2 is YYEEEE in the germline V gene. The CDR3 loop reads CASSWGQGNAKLFF. DNA of the CDR3: TGTGCCAGCAGCTGGGGACAGGGCAACGCAAAACTGTTTTTT.

The rearrangement uses TRBV7-8 and TRBJ2-1, with 7 bases aligning to TRBD2. The V gene's germline CDR1 is SGHVS and CDR2 FQNEAQ. This CDR3 is 16 amino acids long. The ends lost 4 bases at V and 8 bases at J; junction bases unmatched: 14. The CDR3 DNA follows: TGTGCCAGCAGCTCTACCGGGTGGCCAGGGAGGGATGAGCAGTTCTTC. Protein sequence: CASSSTGWPGRDEQFF.

The chain uses TRBV7-3 and TRBJ1-5; TRBD1 aligns across 9 bases. Germline V lookup: CDR1 SGHTA, CDR2 FQGTGA. The CDR3 spans 12 residues. With 5 bases clipped from V and 11 bases from J, the junction kept 4 bases outside the gene matches. CDR3 nucleotides: TGTGCCAGCAGCGATACAGGGGGCACCCAGCATTTT. It codes for CASSDTGGTQHF.

This clone appeared once. The rearrangement links TRBV19 to TRBJ1-2; D uncertain. This CDR3 contains 14 residues. The germline V gene has CDR1 LNHDA and CDR2 SQIVND (reference sequence). V lost 0 bases, J lost 1 base, and 6 bases lay in between. The CDR3 coding sequence is TGTGCCAGTAGTATAGACAGGATTAACTATGGCTACACCTTC. It translates to CASSIDRINYGYTF.

In DNA, the CDR3 is TGTGCCAGCAGCGAGGAACAGGGGGCCAGATATTCACCCCTCCACTTT. This translates into CASSEEQGARYSPLHF. The chain uses TRBV5-6 and TRBJ1-6, with 9 bases lining up with TRBD1. Germline CDR1 SGHDT, CDR2 YYEEEE. Trimming removed 4 bases from V and 8 bases from J; junction bases left unmatched: 10. The CDR3 length is 16 residues.

The rearrangement joins TRBV7-3 to TRBJ2-3; 9 nucleotides align to TRBD1. Losses at the gene ends were 2 bases for V and 6 bases for J; bases not matched to a gene: 3. Germline values: CDR1 SGHTA, CDR2 FQGTGA. The CDR3 covers 14 residues. The CDR3 loop reads CASSLRGQGDTQYF. CDR3 nucleotides: TGTGCCAGCAGCTTACGCGGACAGGGGGATACGCAGTATTTT. The variable domain in full, completed from reference TRBV7-3 and TRBJ2-3, reads GAGVSQTPSNKVTEKGKYVELRCDPISGHTALYWYRQSLGQGPEFLIYFQGTGAADDSGLPNDRFFAVRPEGSVSTLKIQRTERGDSAVYLCASSLRGQGDTQYFGPGTRLTVL.

The chain employs TRBV6-5 and TRBJ1-5; 7 nucleotides match TRBD1. The trim removed 2 bases at V and 7 bases at J, leaving 8 bases unmatched. The CDR3 has 15 amino acids. CDR1 and CDR2 from the germline V gene are MNHEY and SVGAGI. The CDR3 coding sequence is TGTGCCAGCAGTTACGACAGGGCCGTCTTGCAGCCCCAGCATTTT. Translation: CASSYDRAVLQPQHF.

This clone occurred once. The rearrangement uses TRBV6-5 and TRBJ2-7; perhaps TRBD1 as D (6 bases). The CDR3 is made up of 12 amino acids. Germline V gene sequence: CDR1 MNHEY, CDR2 SVGAGI. V was shortened by 7 bases and J by 4 bases, with 11 bases between the two germline ends. CDR3 loop: CASTGVLYEQYF. CDR3 DNA: TGTGCCAGCACAGGGGTCCTATACGAGCAGTACTTC.

Points on this clone: An end of the junction differs from the germline gene, which may be a read error. The chain is built from TRBV6-1 and TRBJ1-3; D perhaps matches TRBD1 (5 bases). This CDR3 region has 15 residues. Germline values: CDR1 MNHNS, CDR2 SASEGT. CDR3 in DNA: TGTGCCAGCAGTCAAGCAGGGAGCTCTGGAAACACCATATATTTT. Its translation is CASSQAGSSGNTIYF.